Sequencing of this TCR beta chain was carried out in a study of blood T cell repertoires in COVID-19. The CDR3 contains 14 residues. Between the trimmed V and J ends, which lost 4 bases and 0 bases, there was a span of 10 bases. The V gene's germline CDR1 is SQVTM and CDR2 ANQGSEA. As processed by the authors: Quantification of nucleated cells was approximated via reference gene primer amplification. Generated by immunoSEQ multiplex PCR, the TCRdb table keeps only in-frame clones and is missing some. D and trimming were read from the DNA, whereas the V and J calls and clone size are those reported in that table. The sample holds 110,000 to 150,000 clones, about 91% seen once.

The gene calls are TRBV29-1 and TRBJ1-5; possibly TRBD1 for D (6 bases). Specimen: peripheral blood. This clonotype was obtained from a woman between 55 and 75 years old with acute or convalescent COVID-19. CDR3 residues: CSVGTANSNQPQHF. CDR3 DNA: TGCAGCGTTGGGACAGCAAATAGCAATCAGCCCCAGCATTTT.